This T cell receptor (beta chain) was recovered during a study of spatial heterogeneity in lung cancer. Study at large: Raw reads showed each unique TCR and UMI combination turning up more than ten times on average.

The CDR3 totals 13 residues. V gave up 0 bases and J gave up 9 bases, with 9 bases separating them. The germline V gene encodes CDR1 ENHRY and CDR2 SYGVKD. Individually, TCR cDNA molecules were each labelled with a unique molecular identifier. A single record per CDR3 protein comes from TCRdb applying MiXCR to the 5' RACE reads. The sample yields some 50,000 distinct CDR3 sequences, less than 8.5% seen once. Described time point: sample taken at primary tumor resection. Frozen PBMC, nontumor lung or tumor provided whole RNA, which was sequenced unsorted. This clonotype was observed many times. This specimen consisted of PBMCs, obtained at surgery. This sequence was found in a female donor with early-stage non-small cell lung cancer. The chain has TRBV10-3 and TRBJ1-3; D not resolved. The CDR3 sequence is CAISESPQTTIYF. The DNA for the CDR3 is TGTGCCATCAGTGAGTCCCCTCAGACCACCATATATTTT.